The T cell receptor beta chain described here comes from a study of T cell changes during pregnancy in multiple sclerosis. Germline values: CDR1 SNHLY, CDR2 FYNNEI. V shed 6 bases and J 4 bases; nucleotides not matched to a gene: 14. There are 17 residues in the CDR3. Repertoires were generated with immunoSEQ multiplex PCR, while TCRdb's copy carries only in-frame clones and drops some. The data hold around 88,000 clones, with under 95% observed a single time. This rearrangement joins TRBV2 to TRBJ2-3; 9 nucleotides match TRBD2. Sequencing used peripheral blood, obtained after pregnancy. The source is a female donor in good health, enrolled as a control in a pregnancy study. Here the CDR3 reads CASRSDAGGLIPDTQYF. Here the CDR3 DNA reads TGTGCCAGCAGATCCGACGCGGGGGGGCTTATCCCAGATACGCAGTATTTT.